This paragraph reports one TCR beta chain. The antigen remains unidentified. Other DNA sequences from this sample encode an identical CDR3 as well. This entry belongs to a study of T cells in narcolepsy. Study at large: Patients with NT1 or NT2 and healthy control donors were enrolled.

The CDR3 sequence is 15 residues long. The ends were cut back, 4 bases at V and 0 bases at J, with 11 bases in the middle. The germline V gene has CDR1 SGHRS and CDR2 YFSETQ. Study results and caveats: Autoreactive clone sequences were missing from some blood memory CD4+ repertoires. Healthy controls reportedly lacked the autoreactive clonotypes serially found in patients' blood. Autoreactive HCRT-specific and TRIB2-specific clonotypes were marked in same-patient CSF-versus-blood CD4+ comparisons.

Using immunoSEQ multiplex PCR, the repertoire was profiled, and TCRdb retains in-frame clones only, with some absent. This table holds tens of thousands of clones, about 83% found once. This rearrangement joins TRBV5-1 to TRBJ2-1, with D unclear. This clonotype originated in a human donor with narcolepsy. Sequenced material: CD45RA- memory CD4+ T cells from PBMCs. CDR3 DNA: TGCGCCAGCAGCAATAGTGGGAACTCCTACAATGAGCAGTTCTTC. Amino acids: CASSNSGNSYNEQFF. The complete variable domain, with remaining parts taken from reference TRBV5-1 and TRBJ2-1, reads KAGVTQTPRYLIKTRGQQVTLSCSPISGHRSVSWYQQTPGQGLQFLFEYFSETQRNKGNFPGRFSGRQFSNSRSEMNVSTLELGDSALYLCASSNSGNSYNEQFFGPGTRLTVL.